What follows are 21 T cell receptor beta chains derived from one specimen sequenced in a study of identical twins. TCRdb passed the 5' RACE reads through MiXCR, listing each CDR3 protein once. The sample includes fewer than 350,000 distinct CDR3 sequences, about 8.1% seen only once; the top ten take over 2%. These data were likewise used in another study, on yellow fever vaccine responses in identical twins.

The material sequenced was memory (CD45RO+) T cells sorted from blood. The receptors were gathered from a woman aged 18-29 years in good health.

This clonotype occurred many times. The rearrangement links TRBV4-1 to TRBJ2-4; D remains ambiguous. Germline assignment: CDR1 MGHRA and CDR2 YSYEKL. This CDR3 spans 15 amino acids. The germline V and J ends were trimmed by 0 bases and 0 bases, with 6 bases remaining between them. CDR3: CASSQDRLAKNIQYF. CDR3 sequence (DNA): TGCGCCAGCAGCCAAGATAGGCTAGCCAAAAACATTCAGTACTTC.

CDR3 in amino acids: CATSTGPESGYTF. As DNA, the CDR3 is TGTGCCACCAGCACGGGCCCTGAGAGTGGCTACACCTTC. This rearrangement joins TRBV15 to TRBJ1-2; the D is unclear. The V and J ends lost 4 bases and 7 bases respectively, with 13 bases between them. The germline CDR1 and CDR2 sequences are LNHNV and YYDKDF (reference sequence). The length of the CDR3 is 13 residues.

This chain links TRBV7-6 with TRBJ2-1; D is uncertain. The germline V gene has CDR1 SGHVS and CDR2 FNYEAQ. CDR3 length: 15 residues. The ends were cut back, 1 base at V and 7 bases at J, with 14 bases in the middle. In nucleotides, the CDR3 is TGTGCCAGCAGCTTAGAGGGTTTCGGCGGAAATGAGCAGTTCTTC. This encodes CASSLEGFGGNEQFF.

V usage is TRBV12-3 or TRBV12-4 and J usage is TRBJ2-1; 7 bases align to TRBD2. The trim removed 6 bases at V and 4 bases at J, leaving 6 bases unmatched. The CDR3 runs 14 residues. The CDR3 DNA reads TGTGCCAGCAGGCGGGAGACGTTATACAATGAGCAGTTCTTC. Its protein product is CASRRETLYNEQFF.

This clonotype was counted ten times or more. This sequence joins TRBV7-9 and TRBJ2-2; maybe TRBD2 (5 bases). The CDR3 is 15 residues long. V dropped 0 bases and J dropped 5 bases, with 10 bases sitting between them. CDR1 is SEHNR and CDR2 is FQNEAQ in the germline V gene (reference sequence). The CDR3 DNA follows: TGTGCCAGCAGCTTAGCGGGAGCTGAGACCGGGGAGCTGTTTTTT. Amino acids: CASSLAGAETGELFF.

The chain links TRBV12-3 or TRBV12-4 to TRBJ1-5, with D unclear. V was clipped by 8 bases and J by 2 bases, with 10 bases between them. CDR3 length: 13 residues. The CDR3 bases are TGTGCCAGCCGCAAGGATGGCAATCAGCCCCAGCATTTT. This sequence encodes CASRKDGNQPQHF.

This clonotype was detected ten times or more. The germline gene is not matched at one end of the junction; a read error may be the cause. The CDR3 DNA sequence: TGTGCCAGCAGCCCCGGGACAGGGGTTCCCGGATTT. Residues: CASSPGTGVPGF. V is TRBV7-9 and J is TRBJ1-1, with 10 bases aligning to TRBD1. Germline V gives CDR1 SEHNR, CDR2 FQNEAQ (reference sequence). This CDR3 contains 12 residues. The full variable domain, its missing parts supplied by reference TRBV7-9 and TRBJ1-1, is DTGVSQNPRHKITKRGQNVTFRCDPISEHNRLYWYRQTLGQGPEFLTYFQNEAQLEKSRLLSDRFSAERPKGSFSTLEIQRTEQGDSAMYLCASSPGTGVPGFGQGTRLTVV.

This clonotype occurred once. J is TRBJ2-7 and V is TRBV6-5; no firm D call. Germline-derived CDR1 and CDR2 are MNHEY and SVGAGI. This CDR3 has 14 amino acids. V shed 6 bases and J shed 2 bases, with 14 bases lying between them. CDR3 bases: TGTGCCAGCAGATACGCGGAACGGACCTACGAGCAGTACGTC. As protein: CASRYAERTYEQYV.

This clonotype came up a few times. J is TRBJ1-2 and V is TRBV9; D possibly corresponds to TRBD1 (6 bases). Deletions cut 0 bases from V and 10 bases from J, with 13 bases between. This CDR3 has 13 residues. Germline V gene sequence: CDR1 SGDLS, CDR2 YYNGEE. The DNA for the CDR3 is TGTGCCAGCAGCGTAGACAGGGAGACCATCTACACCTTC. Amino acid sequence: CASSVDRETIYTF.

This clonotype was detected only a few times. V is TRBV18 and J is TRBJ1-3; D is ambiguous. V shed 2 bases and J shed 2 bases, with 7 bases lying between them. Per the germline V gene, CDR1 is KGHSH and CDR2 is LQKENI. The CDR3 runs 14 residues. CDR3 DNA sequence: TGTGCCAGCTCACCAGTAGTGGCTGGAAACACCATATATTTT. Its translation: CASSPVVAGNTIYF.

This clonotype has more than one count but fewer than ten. This CDR3 reads CASSVVPGELFF. CDR3 DNA sequence: TGTGCCAGCAGCGTTGTTCCCGGGGAGCTGTTTTTT. The rearrangement links TRBV9 to TRBJ2-2; D unresolved. The CDR3 is 12 residues long. Germline CDR1 is SGDLS and CDR2 is YYNGEE. The V end lost 2 bases, the J end lost 6 bases, and 5 bases lay between the germline ends.

The chain's CDR3 is CASSLGNYQTYEQYF. CDR3 sequence (DNA): TGTGCCAGCAGCTTAGGAAACTACCAGACCTACGAGCAGTACTTC. J is TRBJ2-7 and V is TRBV11-3; D unresolved. Trimming stripped 1 base from V and 2 bases from J, with 12 bases between. Germline V CDR1 and CDR2: SGHNT, YENEEA. The CDR3 runs 15 residues.

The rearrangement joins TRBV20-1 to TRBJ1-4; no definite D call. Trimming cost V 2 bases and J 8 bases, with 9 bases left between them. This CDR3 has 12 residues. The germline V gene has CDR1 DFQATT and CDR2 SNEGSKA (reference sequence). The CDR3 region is CSARISGEKLFF. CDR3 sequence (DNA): TGCAGTGCTAGAATATCGGGAGAAAAACTGTTTTTT.

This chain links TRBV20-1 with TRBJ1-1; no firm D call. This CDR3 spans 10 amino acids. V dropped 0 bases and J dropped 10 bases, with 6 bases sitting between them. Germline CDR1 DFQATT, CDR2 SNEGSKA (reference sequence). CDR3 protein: CSARDPRAFF. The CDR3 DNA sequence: TGCAGTGCTAGAGATCCTCGAGCTTTCTTT.

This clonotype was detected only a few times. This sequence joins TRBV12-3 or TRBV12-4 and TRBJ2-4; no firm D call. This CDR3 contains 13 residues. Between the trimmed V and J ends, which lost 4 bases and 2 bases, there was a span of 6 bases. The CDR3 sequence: CASSSDTKNIQYF. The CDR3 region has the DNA TGTGCCAGCAGTTCTGATACCAAAAACATTCAGTACTTC.

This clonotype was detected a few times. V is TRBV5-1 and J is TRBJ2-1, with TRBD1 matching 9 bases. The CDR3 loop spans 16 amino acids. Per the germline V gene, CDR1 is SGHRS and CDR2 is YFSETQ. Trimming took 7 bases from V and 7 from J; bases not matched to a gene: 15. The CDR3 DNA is TGCGCCAGCCTACTTGACCCGGGACAGGGTAAAAATGAGCAGTTCTTC. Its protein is CASLLDPGQGKNEQFF. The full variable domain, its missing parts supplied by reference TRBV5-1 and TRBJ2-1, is KAGVTQTPRYLIKTRGQQVTLSCSPISGHRSVSWYQQTPGQGLQFLFEYFSETQRNKGNFPGRFSGRQFSNSRSEMNVSTLELGDSALYLCASLLDPGQGKNEQFFGPGTRLTVL.

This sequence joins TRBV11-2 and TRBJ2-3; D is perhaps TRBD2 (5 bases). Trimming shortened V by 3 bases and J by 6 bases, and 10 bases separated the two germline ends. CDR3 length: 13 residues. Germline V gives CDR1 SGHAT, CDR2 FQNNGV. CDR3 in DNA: TGTGCCAGCAGCTTGAGGGAAATGGATACGCAGTATTTT. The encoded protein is CASSLREMDTQYF.

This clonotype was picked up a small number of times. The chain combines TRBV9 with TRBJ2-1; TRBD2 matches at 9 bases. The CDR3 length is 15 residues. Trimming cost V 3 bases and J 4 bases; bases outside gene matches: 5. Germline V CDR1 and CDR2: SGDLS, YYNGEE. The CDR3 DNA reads TGTGCCAGCAGCGCGAGAGCGGGGGGATACAATGAGCAGTTCTTC. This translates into CASSARAGGYNEQFF.

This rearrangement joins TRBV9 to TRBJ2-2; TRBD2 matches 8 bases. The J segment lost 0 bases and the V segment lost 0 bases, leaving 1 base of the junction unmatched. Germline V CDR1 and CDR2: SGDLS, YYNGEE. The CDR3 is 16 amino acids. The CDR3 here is CASSVVAGTNTGELFF. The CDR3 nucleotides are TGTGCCAGCAGCGTAGTAGCGGGGACGAACACCGGGGAGCTGTTTTTT.

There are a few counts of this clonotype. CDR3 coding DNA: TGCGCCAGCAGTGGACTAGCGGGGGACCGGCAGTATTTT. Translating it yields CASSGLAGDRQYF. The V call is TRBV10-1, the J call TRBJ2-3; 12 bases fit TRBD2. CDR1 is WNHNN and CDR2 is SYGVQD in the germline V gene (reference sequence). The CDR3 totals 13 residues. The ends lost 4 bases at V and 11 bases at J; junction bases unmatched: 4.

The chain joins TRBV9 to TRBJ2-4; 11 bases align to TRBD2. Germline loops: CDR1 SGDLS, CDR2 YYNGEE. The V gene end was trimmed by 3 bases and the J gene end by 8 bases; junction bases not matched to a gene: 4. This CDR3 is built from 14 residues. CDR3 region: CASSERLAGYIQYF. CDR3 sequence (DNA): TGTGCCAGCAGCGAACGACTAGCGGGGTACATTCAGTACTTC.